The 18 T cell receptor beta chains in this list originate from one sample, sequenced in a study of blood T cell repertoires in COVID-19. Libraries were prepared by immunoSEQ multiplex PCR; TCRdb keeps only in-frame clonotypes and omits some of them. The data show about 180,000 clones, with roughly 84% seen just once and 18% held by the top ten. The material sequenced was peripheral blood. These receptors came from a person aged 70 to 85 with COVID-19, enrolled during active disease.

This chain joins TRBV3-1 (or the pseudogene TRBV3-2) and TRBJ1-2; possible D gene TRBD1, 6 bases. The CDR3 has 14 amino acids. Between the trimmed V and J ends, which lost 1 base and 4 bases, there was a span of 10 bases. Germline V gene lookup returns CDR1 LGHDT and CDR2 YNNKEL (reference sequence). The CDR3 coding sequence is TGTGCCAGCAGCCAAGGGACAGTCATCTATGGCTACACCTTC. It specifies CASSQGTVIYGYTF.

The genes are TRBV28 and TRBJ1-4; D is possibly TRBD1 (5 bases). The germline V gene has CDR1 MDHEN and CDR2 SYDVKM. V dropped 5 bases and J dropped 0 bases, with 10 bases sitting between them. This CDR3 spans 15 amino acids. The CDR3 nucleotides are TGTGCCAGCAGTAGAGACAGCTCAACTAATGAAAAACTGTTTTTT. It encodes CASSRDSSTNEKLFF.

The rearrangement joins TRBV24-1 to TRBJ2-1; 11 bases map to TRBD2. Per germline, CDR1 KGHDR and CDR2 SFDVKD. This CDR3 spans 16 amino acids. The ends lost 4 bases at V and 6 bases at J; junction bases unmatched: 7. CDR3 DNA sequence: TGTGCCACCAGTGACCAAACTAGCGGGAGTGGCAATGAGCAGTTCTTC. It translates to CATSDQTSGSGNEQFF.

This chain connects TRBV20-1 to TRBJ2-3, with D perhaps TRBD2 (5 bases). From germline, CDR1 is DFQATT and CDR2 SNEGSKA (reference sequence). The CDR3 consists of 15 residues. V dropped 6 bases and J dropped 5 bases, with 21 bases sitting between them. This chain's CDR3 is CSASTRSGFGDTQYF. The CDR3 DNA follows: TGCAGTGCCAGTACTAGGAGTGGGTTTGGAGATACGCAGTATTTT.

This chain joins TRBV11-3 and TRBJ2-3, with 9 bases matching TRBD2. Trimming cost V 0 bases and J 2 bases; bases outside gene matches: 9. This CDR3 is 18 amino acids long. Germline V gene lookup returns CDR1 SGHNT and CDR2 YENEEA. The CDR3 here is CASSLDRGLAGNTDTQYF. CDR3 sequence (DNA): TGTGCCAGCAGCTTAGATCGAGGTCTAGCGGGAAACACAGATACGCAGTATTTT.

This clone was counted only a few times. CDR3 nucleotide sequence: TGTGCCAGCAGCTCCCGGTACGGCTCCTACGAGCAGTACTTC. It specifies CASSSRYGSYEQYF. The chain combines TRBV7-9 with TRBJ2-7; the D is unclear. Germline CDR1 is SEHNR and CDR2 is FQNEAQ (reference sequence). With 4 bases removed from V and 0 bases from J, the gap between germline ends came to 10 bases. The CDR3 covers 14 residues.

This rearrangement joins TRBV19 to TRBJ1-4, with D maybe TRBD1 (6 bases). Per the germline V gene, CDR1 is LNHDA and CDR2 is SQIVND (reference sequence). This CDR3 is 13 amino acids long. Trimming took 8 bases from V and 4 from J, leaving 11 bases between them. DNA of the CDR3: TGTGCCAGTGGAGGACAGTTTAATGAAAAACTGTTTTTT. It yields the protein CASGGQFNEKLFF.

This chain links TRBV7-2 with TRBJ2-1, with D tentatively TRBD2 (6 bases). Trimming cost V 2 bases and J 9 bases, with 14 bases left between them. CDR3 length: 14 amino acids. Germline CDR1 and CDR2: SGHTA and FQGNSA. As DNA, the CDR3 is TGTGCCAGCAGCTTATCTTCGGGGGAGGCTGAGCAGTTCTTC. Its protein is CASSLSSGEAEQFF.

This chain links TRBV11-1 with TRBJ2-7, with TRBD1 matching over 8 bases. The ends lost 1 base at V and 7 bases at J; junction bases unmatched: 9. The CDR3 runs 15 residues. Germline CDR1 SGHAT, CDR2 FQDESV (reference sequence). The CDR3 reads CASSLVDRVPREQYF. The CDR3 DNA reads as TGTGCCAGCAGCTTAGTGGACAGGGTGCCTCGTGAGCAGTACTTC.

This chain uses TRBV15 with TRBJ1-5, with D possibly TRBD1 on 5 matching bases. Germline CDR1 and CDR2: LNHNV and YYDKDF (reference sequence). CDR3 size: 15 residues. V shed 6 bases and J shed 2 bases, with 14 bases lying between them. The CDR3 DNA is TGTGCCACCAGTTCTTCTTTAGGGGGCAATCAGCCCCAGCATTTT. This codes for CATSSSLGGNQPQHF.

About this clone itself: Other DNA sequences from this sample encode an identical CDR3 as well. The rearrangement joins TRBV28 to TRBJ2-3; 11 bases line up with TRBD2. The J segment lost 3 bases and the V segment lost 2 bases, leaving 1 base of the junction unmatched. The CDR3 sequence is 15 residues long. From germline, CDR1 is MDHEN and CDR2 SYDVKM. The chain's CDR3 is CASSLLAGGTDTQYF. CDR3 nucleotides: TGTGCCAGCAGTTTACTAGCGGGAGGAACAGATACGCAGTATTTT.

This chain joins TRBV3-1 (or the pseudogene TRBV3-2) and TRBJ2-3; maybe TRBD2 (5 bases). Germline CDR1 reads LGHDT; CDR2 reads YNNKEL (reference sequence). This CDR3 contains 15 residues. V shed 6 bases and J shed 0 bases, with 13 bases lying between them. The CDR3 loop reads CASRPQRRSTDTQYF. The CDR3 DNA is TGTGCCAGCAGACCCCAAAGGAGGAGCACAGATACGCAGTATTTT.

CDR3 coding DNA: TGTGCCAGCTCACCAGACACATATAGCAATCAGCCCCAGCATTTT. Translated: CASSPDTYSNQPQHF. The chain couples TRBV18 to TRBJ1-5; D uncertain. The CDR3 spans 15 residues. Germline CDR1 reads KGHSH; CDR2 reads LQKENI. Trimming left V 2 bases short and J 0 bases short, with 8 bases between.

The CDR3 region has the DNA TGTGCCAGCAGCTCCCGGACTAGCGGGGACAATGAGCAGTTCTTC. Translation: CASSSRTSGDNEQFF. V is TRBV11-1 and J is TRBJ2-1; TRBD2 matches 12 bases. V lost 4 bases to trimming and J lost 5 bases; unmatched junction nucleotides: 3. Per germline, CDR1 SGHAT and CDR2 FQDESV (reference sequence). This CDR3 is 15 amino acids long.

The chain joins TRBV28 to TRBJ1-4; D is unclear. Deletions cut 5 bases from V and 8 bases from J, with 15 bases between. The CDR3 loop spans 14 amino acids. Per the germline V gene, CDR1 is MDHEN and CDR2 is SYDVKM. DNA of the CDR3: TGTGCCAGCAGTCGCCCGAGGGATCAGGAAAAACTGTTTTTT. It specifies CASSRPRDQEKLFF.

V usage is TRBV7-3 and J usage is TRBJ2-1, with TRBD2 matching 12 bases. The germline CDR1 and CDR2 sequences are SGHTA and FQGTGA. Trimming took 1 base from V and 8 from J; bases not matched to a gene: 3. This CDR3 has 15 amino acids. DNA for the CDR3: TGTGCCAGCAGCTTAATGACTAGCGGGGGTCATGAGCAGTTCTTC. Encoded protein: CASSLMTSGGHEQFF.

The chain recombines TRBV28 with TRBJ2-7, with TRBD1 matching 8 bases. Germline-derived CDR1 and CDR2 are MDHEN and SYDVKM. CDR3 length: 13 residues. The V gene end was trimmed by 6 bases and the J gene end by 2 bases; junction bases not matched to a gene: 3. CDR3 sequence (DNA): TGTGCCAGCAGCCCGACAGGGGCCTACGAGCAGTACTTC. Its translation is CASSPTGAYEQYF.

The chain couples TRBV12-5 to TRBJ2-3; D remains ambiguous. V lost 6 bases and J lost 2, with 12 bases in between. This CDR3 comprises 14 residues. From germline, CDR1 is LGHNT and CDR2 FRNRAP. The CDR3 DNA follows: TGTGCTAGTGGGCCCGGGTCTAACACAGATACGCAGTATTTT. Its protein is CASGPGSNTDTQYF. The whole variable domain, filled in from reference TRBV12-5 and TRBJ2-3, reads DARVTQTPRHKVTEMGQEVTMRCQPILGHNTVFWYRQTMMQGLELLAYFRNRAPLDDSGMPKDRFSAEMPDATLATLKIQPSEPRDSAVYFCASGPGSNTDTQYFGPGTRLTVL.